This T cell receptor beta chain emerged from a study of blood T cell repertoires in COVID-19. In the study's own analysis: Amplification with reference gene primers provided the estimates of nucleated cell counts. Method: immunoSEQ multiplex PCR; TCRdb's copy keeps in-frame clones and lacks some. That table furnishes V, J and clone size, whereas the DNA furnished D and trimming. The sample has over 400,000 clones, around 90% seen once. The CDR3 runs to 14 residues. Trimming left V 4 bases short and J 5 bases short, with 14 bases between. In germline, CDR1 is LNHDA, CDR2 SQIVND (reference sequence). V is TRBV19 and J is TRBJ1-2, with D possibly TRBD1 on 5 matching bases. The TCR was taken from a woman in her fifties or sixties with COVID-19, enrolled during active disease. The sample was peripheral blood. CDR3 bases: TGTGCCAGTAGTACACAGGCCCCCGGGTATGGCTACACCTTC. Amino acids: CASSTQAPGYGYTF.